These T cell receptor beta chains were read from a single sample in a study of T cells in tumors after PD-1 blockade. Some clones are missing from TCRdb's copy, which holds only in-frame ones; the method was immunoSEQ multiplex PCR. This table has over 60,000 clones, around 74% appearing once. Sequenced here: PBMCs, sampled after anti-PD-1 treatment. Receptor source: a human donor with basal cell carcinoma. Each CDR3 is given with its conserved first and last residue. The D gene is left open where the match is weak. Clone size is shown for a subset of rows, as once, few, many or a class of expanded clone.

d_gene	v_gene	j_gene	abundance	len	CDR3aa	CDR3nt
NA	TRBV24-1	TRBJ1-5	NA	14	CATSDSRLYQPQHF	TGTGCCACCAGTGACTCCAGGCTATATCAGCCCCAGCATTTT
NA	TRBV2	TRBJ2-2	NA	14	CASSEWLDTGELFF	TGTGCCAGCAGTGAATGGTTAGACACCGGGGAGCTGTTTTTT
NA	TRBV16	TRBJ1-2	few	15	CASSLWDGLNYGYTF	TGTGCCAGCAGCCTTTGGGATGGACTTAACTATGGCTACACCTTC
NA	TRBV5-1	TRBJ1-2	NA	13	CASSPGIKDDYTF	TGCGCCAGCAGCCCAGGTATCAAGGATGACTACACCTTC
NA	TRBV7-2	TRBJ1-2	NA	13	CASRRGDPYGYTF	TGTGCCAGCAGGCGGGGGGACCCGTATGGCTACACCTTC
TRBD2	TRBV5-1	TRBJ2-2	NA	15	CASRFSGGNTGELFF	TGCGCCAGCAGGTTTAGCGGGGGGAACACCGGGGAGCTGTTTTTT
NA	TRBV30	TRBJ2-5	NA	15	CAWSMVSPLQETQYF	TGTGCCTGGAGTATGGTCAGCCCTCTACAAGAGACCCAGTACTTC
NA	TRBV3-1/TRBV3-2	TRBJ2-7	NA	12	CASSPASYEQYF	TGTGCCAGCAGCCCTGCCTCCTACGAGCAGTACTTC
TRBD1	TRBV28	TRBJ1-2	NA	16	CASIGAGGLPNYGYTF	TGTGCCAGCATTGGGGCAGGGGGGCTTCCTAACTATGGCTACACCTTC
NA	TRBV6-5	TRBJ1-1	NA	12	CASRNPSAEAFF	TGTGCCAGCAGGAATCCGTCGGCTGAAGCTTTCTTT
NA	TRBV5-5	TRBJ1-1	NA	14	CASTPSVANTEAFF	TGTGCCAGCACCCCTTCAGTCGCGAACACTGAAGCTTTCTTT
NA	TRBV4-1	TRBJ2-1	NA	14	CASSLGPSPPEQFF	TGCGCCAGCAGCCTTGGACCCTCCCCCCCTGAGCAGTTCTTC
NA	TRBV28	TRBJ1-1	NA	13	CASRLGGWTEAFF	TGTGCCAGCAGGCTTGGGGGCTGGACTGAAGCTTTCTTT
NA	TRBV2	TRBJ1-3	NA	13	CASSGGDGNTIYF	TGTGCCAGCAGTGGAGGGGATGGAAACACCATATATTTT
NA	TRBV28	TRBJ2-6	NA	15	CASNSGGSGANVLTF	TGTGCCAGCAACTCCGGGGGCTCTGGGGCCAACGTCCTGACTTTC
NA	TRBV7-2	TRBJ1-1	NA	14	CASSSGPLNTEAFF	TGTGCCAGCAGCTCGGGACCCTTGAACACTGAAGCTTTCTTT
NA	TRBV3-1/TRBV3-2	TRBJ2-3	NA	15	CASSPDRFWGDTQYF	TGTGCCAGCAGCCCTGACAGGTTTTGGGGAGATACGCAGTATTTT
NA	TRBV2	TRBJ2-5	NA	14	CASSEGKGGETQYF	TGTGCCAGCAGTGAAGGAAAGGGAGGTGAGACCCAGTACTTC
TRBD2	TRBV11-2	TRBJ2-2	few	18	CASSSLRRGGPDTGELFF	TGTGCCAGCAGCTCCCTGAGGCGGGGGGGCCCGGACACCGGGGAGCTGTTTTTT
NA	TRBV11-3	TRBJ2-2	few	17	CASSSNEGVMNTGELFF	TGTGCCAGCAGCTCTAATGAAGGGGTGATGAACACCGGGGAGCTGTTTTTT
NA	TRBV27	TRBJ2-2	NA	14	CASKQQGATGELFF	TGTGCCAGCAAGCAACAGGGAGCCACCGGGGAGCTGTTTTTT
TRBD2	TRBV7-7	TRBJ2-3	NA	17	CASSLQPSGGQADTQYF	TGTGCTAGCAGCTTACAGCCTAGCGGGGGTCAGGCAGATACGCAGTATTTT
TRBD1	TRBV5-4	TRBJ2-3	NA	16	CASSYGTGGPRDTQYF	TGTGCCAGCAGCTATGGGACAGGGGGACCTAGAGATACGCAGTATTTT
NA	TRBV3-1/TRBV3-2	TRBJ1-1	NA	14	CASRQTGMNTEAFF	TGTGCCAGCAGACAGACAGGAATGAACACTGAAGCTTTCTTT